One and the same sample provided the 5 T cell receptor beta chains below, sequenced in a study of metastatic and nonmetastatic thyroid tumors. Thyroid surgery had not been preceded by any treatment in any patient. MiXCR reprocessed the PCR reads for TCRdb. The sample contains about 22,000 clones, less than 15% of which appear only once. Sequencing was performed on tumor tissue. All receptors come from a female donor with papillary thyroid cancer or a benign thyroid nodule (not recorded which). Some clones in this sample may be carry-over from other donors' samples.

This clone was counted at least ten times. The chain is built from TRBV3-1 and TRBJ1-6; 7 bases map to TRBD1. Germline CDR1 is LGHDT and CDR2 is YNNKEL (reference sequence). CDR3 length: 15 amino acids. V shed 3 bases, J shed 5 bases, and the junction held 4 bases outside the gene matches. The CDR3 DNA sequence: TGTGCCAGCAGCCAGACAGGGCCAAATAATTCACCCCTCCACTTT. This gives the protein CASSQTGPNNSPLHF.

This clone came up many times. The J gene is TRBJ1-2, the V gene TRBV4-1; unclear D gene. V was trimmed by 5 bases and J by 2 bases, leaving 9 bases between them. This CDR3 has 13 amino acids. Per germline, CDR1 MGHRA and CDR2 YSYEKL. The CDR3 reads CASSLQLNYGYTF. CDR3 DNA sequence: TGCGCCAGCAGCTTGCAGTTAAACTATGGCTACACCTTC.

This clone was seen repeatedly, ten times or more. The V gene is TRBV12-3 or TRBV12-4, the J gene TRBJ1-1; possible D gene TRBD1, 5 bases. This CDR3 region has 13 residues. Trimming cost V 4 bases and J 0 bases, with 6 bases left between them. The chain's CDR3 is CASSYRMNTEAFF. For the CDR3, the DNA is TGTGCCAGCAGTTACAGGATGAACACTGAAGCTTTCTTT.

There are many counts of this clone. J is TRBJ1-3 and V is TRBV18; 9 bases are shared with TRBD1. Germline lookup yields CDR1 KGHSH and CDR2 LQKENI. Trimming took 6 bases from V and 0 from J; bases not matched to a gene: 6. CDR3 length equals 16 residues. CDR3 in amino acids: CASSSQGAASGNTIYF. CDR3 coding DNA: TGTGCCAGCTCGTCACAGGGGGCTGCCTCTGGAAACACCATATATTTT.

J is TRBJ1-1 and V is TRBV6-1, with D unclear. The CDR3 loop spans 15 amino acids. Trimming removed 7 bases at V and 1 base at J, with 16 bases between. Per germline, CDR1 MNHNS and CDR2 SASEGT. The CDR3 nucleotides are TGTGCCAGCACCCCCGATGTGCGTGAGAACACTGAAGCTTTCTTT. This codes for CASTPDVRENTEAFF.